These 18 T cell receptor beta chains share one sample of origin, sequenced in a study of shared clonotypes between healthy human individuals. Using immunoSEQ multiplex PCR, the repertoire was profiled, and TCRdb retains in-frame clones only, with some absent. This table has 2 million to 2.5 million clones, approximately 93% appearing once. The specimen was naive CD4+ T cells from PBMCs. This sample's subset: CD45RA+ positively selected. These receptors all come from a man aged 18 to 29 in good health. Some clones in this sample may be carry-over from other donors' samples.

The V call is TRBV11-2, the J call TRBJ2-1, with D perhaps matching TRBD2 (6 bases). V was trimmed by 3 bases and J by 6 bases, leaving 18 bases between them. The CDR3 sequence is 16 residues long. Germline loops: CDR1 SGHAT, CDR2 FQNNGV. The CDR3 reads CASSFSGGPFRNEQFF. The CDR3 DNA reads as TGTGCCAGCAGCTTTTCCGGGGGACCTTTTCGCAATGAGCAGTTCTTC.

This clone was recorded once. The chain carries TRBV5-5 and TRBJ2-7, with TRBD2 matching over 9 bases. CDR3 length equals 12 residues. Trimming removed 8 bases from V and 4 bases from J; junction bases left unmatched: 4. Germline CDR1 reads SGHKS; CDR2 reads YYEKEE (reference sequence). The CDR3 DNA sequence: TGTGCCAGTACTAGCGGGTCTTACGAGCAGTACTTC. This translates into CASTSGSYEQYF.

The rearrangement joins TRBV7-9 to TRBJ2-2, with D possibly matching TRBD2 (6 bases). V lost 3 bases to trimming and J lost 6 bases, with 17 bases between them. The length of the CDR3 is 16 residues. CDR1 is SEHNR and CDR2 is FQNEAQ in the germline V gene (reference sequence). The CDR3 DNA reads TGTGCCAGCAGCTTGGGTCTAGCGATTGTAGCCGGGGAGCTGTTTTTT. Its protein is CASSLGLAIVAGELFF. Together with reference TRBV7-9 and TRBJ2-2, the CDR3 gives the full variable domain: DTGVSQNPRHKITKRGQNVTFRCDPISEHNRLYWYRQTLGQGPEFLTYFQNEAQLEKSRLLSDRFSAERPKGSFSTLEIQRTEQGDSAMYLCASSLGLAIVAGELFFGEGSRLTVL.

The chain uses TRBV6-5 and TRBJ2-2, with a possible D match to TRBD1 (5 bases). Germline loops: CDR1 MNHEY, CDR2 SVGAGI. The CDR3 has 16 residues. The ends were cut back, 2 bases at V and 5 bases at J, with 15 bases in the middle. The CDR3 DNA reads as TGTGCCAGCAGTTACGGGGCCCGGTGGGTAACCGGGGAGCTGTTTTTT. It codes for CASSYGARWVTGELFF.

This rearrangement joins TRBV5-5 to TRBJ1-5; tentatively, D is TRBD1 (6 bases). Trimming cost V 4 bases and J 0 bases, with 17 bases left between them. This CDR3 comprises 17 residues. Germline V gene data show CDR1 as SGHKS and CDR2 as YYEKEE (reference sequence). Here the CDR3 DNA reads TGTGCCAGCAGCCTAACCGGACAGTTTCATAGCAATCAGCCCCAGCATTTT. It translates to CASSLTGQFHSNQPQHF. The full variable domain, in which reference TRBV5-5 and TRBJ1-5 provide the parts outside the CDR3, is DAGVTQSPTHLIKTRGQQVTLRCSPISGHKSVSWYQQVLGQGPQFIFQYYEKEERGRGNFPDRFSARQFPNYSSELNVNALLLGDSALYLCASSLTGQFHSNQPQHFGDGTRLSIL.

V gene TRBV15 combines with J gene TRBJ1-1, with D uncertain. The CDR3 runs to 13 residues. Germline values: CDR1 LNHNV, CDR2 YYDKDF (reference sequence). The V end was cut by 4 bases, the J end by 1 base, with 7 bases between. CDR3 nucleotide sequence: TGTGCCACCAGCATTTCCACGAACACTGAAGCTTTCTTT. Protein: CATSISTNTEAFF.

The count of this clone is one. V and J are TRBV9 and TRBJ2-2; weak D call: TRBD2 (5 bases). Germline values: CDR1 SGDLS, CDR2 YYNGEE. Trimming removed 4 bases at V and 4 bases at J, with 20 bases between. The CDR3 consists of 17 residues. The CDR3 nucleotides are TGTGCCAGCAGCTCCGCGCGGGTTTTATGGGGCACCGGGGAGCTGTTTTTT. Protein product: CASSSARVLWGTGELFF.

The chain links TRBV5-1 to TRBJ1-1, with D unclear. CDR1 and CDR2 from the germline V gene are SGHRS and YFSETQ. This CDR3 region has 11 residues. Trimming took 0 bases from V and 10 from J, leaving 7 bases between them. The CDR3 nucleotides are TGCGCCAGCAGCTTGGGGGATACAGCTTTCTTT. Translated, it gives CASSLGDTAFF. Full variable domain (outside the CDR3, taken from reference TRBV5-1 and TRBJ1-1): KAGVTQTPRYLIKTRGQQVTLSCSPISGHRSVSWYQQTPGQGLQFLFEYFSETQRNKGNFPGRFSGRQFSNSRSEMNVSTLELGDSALYLCASSLGDTAFFGQGTRLTVV.

This clone was seen once. The gene calls are TRBV29-1 and TRBJ1-2, with D maybe TRBD1 (6 bases). V was pared by 7 bases and J by 7 bases, with 16 bases between. Looked up from germline, CDR1 is SQVTM and CDR2 is ANQGSEA. The CDR3 runs 12 residues. The CDR3 nucleotides read TGCAGCGGTTTATGGGGGCTCCGTGGCTACACCTTC. This translates into CSGLWGLRGYTF.

This chain uses TRBV2 with TRBJ2-7; 7 nucleotides agree with TRBD2. With V trimmed by 5 bases and J by 0 bases, 4 bases remained unmatched. The CDR3 contains 14 residues. Germline CDR1 SNHLY, CDR2 FYNNEI. This CDR3 is CASSRAGRSYEQYF. Here the CDR3 DNA reads TGTGCCAGCAGTCGAGCGGGGCGCTCCTACGAGCAGTACTTC.

The V and J genes are TRBV7-8 and TRBJ1-6; 7 bases line up with TRBD1. The CDR3 length is 14 residues. J was trimmed by 8 bases and V by 0 bases; bases with no gene match: 1. Looked up from germline, CDR1 is SGHVS and CDR2 is FQNEAQ. CDR3 nucleotide sequence: TGTGCCAGCAGCTTAGCGACAGGGTATTCACCCCTCCACTTT. It yields the protein CASSLATGYSPLHF.

The chain employs TRBV6-5 and TRBJ1-6; possibly TRBD1 for D (5 bases). V gave up 0 bases and J gave up 7 bases, with 13 bases separating them. CDR1 is MNHEY, CDR2 SVGAGI, per germline. CDR3 size: 16 residues. The CDR3 DNA is TGTGCCAGCAGTTACTCTTCCTTGGGGCTAAATTCACCCCTCCACTTT. It translates to CASSYSSLGLNSPLHF.

Concerning this clone itself: This specimen includes other DNA sequences encoding the same CDR3. The V gene is TRBV27, the J gene TRBJ2-1; D gene unclear. This CDR3 comprises 13 residues. Per germline, CDR1 MNHEY and CDR2 SMNVEV (reference sequence). The V gene lost 6 bases and the J gene lost 1 base, with 7 bases spanning the gap. CDR3 amino acids: CASRPSSYNEQFF. CDR3 bases: TGTGCCAGCAGGCCAAGTTCCTACAATGAGCAGTTCTTC.

V and J are TRBV12-5 and TRBJ2-7, with a weak D call TRBD1 (7 bases). Between the trimmed V and J ends, which lost 2 bases and 6 bases, there was a span of 20 bases. From germline, CDR1 is LGHNT and CDR2 FRNRAP. CDR3 length: 16 residues. This CDR3 is CASGLPSDREVCEQYF. CDR3 nucleotides: TGTGCTAGTGGTTTGCCATCAGACAGGGAGGTATGCGAGCAGTACTTC.

This chain uses TRBV19 with TRBJ1-2, with D tentatively TRBD1 (5 bases). V was shortened by 6 bases and J by 5 bases, with 16 bases between the two germline ends. The CDR3 runs 14 residues. Germline V gene data show CDR1 as LNHDA and CDR2 as SQIVND (reference sequence). The chain's CDR3 is CASRRRGEGYGYTF. In DNA, the CDR3 is TGTGCCAGTAGACGTCGGGGGGAGGGATATGGCTACACCTTC.

The chain employs TRBV19 and TRBJ1-5, with D perhaps matching TRBD1 (5 bases). CDR1 and CDR2 (germline): LNHDA, SQIVND (reference sequence). The germline V and J ends were trimmed by 1 base and 7 bases, with 11 bases remaining between them. The CDR3 is 14 residues long. Here the CDR3 reads CASSIASRDQPQHF. The CDR3 DNA is TGTGCCAGTAGTATAGCCTCCAGGGACCAGCCCCAGCATTTT.

The chain uses TRBV18 and TRBJ2-2; the D is unclear. CDR3 length: 15 amino acids. Germline V CDR1 and CDR2: KGHSH, LQKENI. V was shortened by 0 bases and J by 6 bases, with 11 bases between the two germline ends. CDR3 region: CASSPPLKVAGELFF. The CDR3 DNA follows: TGTGCCAGCTCACCACCGTTGAAGGTCGCCGGGGAGCTGTTTTTT.

V is TRBV10-1 and J is TRBJ2-1; 9 bases map to TRBD1. Trimming removed 6 bases from V and 4 bases from J; junction bases left unmatched: 4. This CDR3 contains 14 residues. Germline CDR1 is WNHNN and CDR2 is SYGVQD (reference sequence). CDR3 in DNA: TGCGCCAGCAGCCGGGACAGGGTTTACAATGAGCAGTTCTTC. The encoded protein is CASSRDRVYNEQFF.